The following is a T cell receptor (beta chain) sequence with its context. V dropped 8 bases and J dropped 0; count of bases not matched to a gene: 9. The CDR3 is made up of 15 amino acids. Germline CDR1 and CDR2: SGHTA and FQGNSA. This specimen belongs to a study of blood T cell repertoires in COVID-19. Under the authors' procedure: Amplification of reference gene primers provided the estimated nucleated cell counts. Generated by immunoSEQ multiplex PCR, the TCRdb table keeps only in-frame clones and is missing some. The V and J calls and clone size are taken from that table; D and trimming were inferred from the DNA. The sample yields about 380,000 clones, 85% to 90% seen once.

This chain connects TRBV7-2 to TRBJ1-1; TRBD1 matches 7 bases. The receptor comes from a woman under 30 who had recovered from COVID-19. Input material: PBMCs or T cells enriched from blood (not recorded which). The CDR3, as DNA: TGTGCCAGCCTTAGGGACAGTTACATGAACACTGAAGCTTTCTTT. Its protein product is CASLRDSYMNTEAFF.